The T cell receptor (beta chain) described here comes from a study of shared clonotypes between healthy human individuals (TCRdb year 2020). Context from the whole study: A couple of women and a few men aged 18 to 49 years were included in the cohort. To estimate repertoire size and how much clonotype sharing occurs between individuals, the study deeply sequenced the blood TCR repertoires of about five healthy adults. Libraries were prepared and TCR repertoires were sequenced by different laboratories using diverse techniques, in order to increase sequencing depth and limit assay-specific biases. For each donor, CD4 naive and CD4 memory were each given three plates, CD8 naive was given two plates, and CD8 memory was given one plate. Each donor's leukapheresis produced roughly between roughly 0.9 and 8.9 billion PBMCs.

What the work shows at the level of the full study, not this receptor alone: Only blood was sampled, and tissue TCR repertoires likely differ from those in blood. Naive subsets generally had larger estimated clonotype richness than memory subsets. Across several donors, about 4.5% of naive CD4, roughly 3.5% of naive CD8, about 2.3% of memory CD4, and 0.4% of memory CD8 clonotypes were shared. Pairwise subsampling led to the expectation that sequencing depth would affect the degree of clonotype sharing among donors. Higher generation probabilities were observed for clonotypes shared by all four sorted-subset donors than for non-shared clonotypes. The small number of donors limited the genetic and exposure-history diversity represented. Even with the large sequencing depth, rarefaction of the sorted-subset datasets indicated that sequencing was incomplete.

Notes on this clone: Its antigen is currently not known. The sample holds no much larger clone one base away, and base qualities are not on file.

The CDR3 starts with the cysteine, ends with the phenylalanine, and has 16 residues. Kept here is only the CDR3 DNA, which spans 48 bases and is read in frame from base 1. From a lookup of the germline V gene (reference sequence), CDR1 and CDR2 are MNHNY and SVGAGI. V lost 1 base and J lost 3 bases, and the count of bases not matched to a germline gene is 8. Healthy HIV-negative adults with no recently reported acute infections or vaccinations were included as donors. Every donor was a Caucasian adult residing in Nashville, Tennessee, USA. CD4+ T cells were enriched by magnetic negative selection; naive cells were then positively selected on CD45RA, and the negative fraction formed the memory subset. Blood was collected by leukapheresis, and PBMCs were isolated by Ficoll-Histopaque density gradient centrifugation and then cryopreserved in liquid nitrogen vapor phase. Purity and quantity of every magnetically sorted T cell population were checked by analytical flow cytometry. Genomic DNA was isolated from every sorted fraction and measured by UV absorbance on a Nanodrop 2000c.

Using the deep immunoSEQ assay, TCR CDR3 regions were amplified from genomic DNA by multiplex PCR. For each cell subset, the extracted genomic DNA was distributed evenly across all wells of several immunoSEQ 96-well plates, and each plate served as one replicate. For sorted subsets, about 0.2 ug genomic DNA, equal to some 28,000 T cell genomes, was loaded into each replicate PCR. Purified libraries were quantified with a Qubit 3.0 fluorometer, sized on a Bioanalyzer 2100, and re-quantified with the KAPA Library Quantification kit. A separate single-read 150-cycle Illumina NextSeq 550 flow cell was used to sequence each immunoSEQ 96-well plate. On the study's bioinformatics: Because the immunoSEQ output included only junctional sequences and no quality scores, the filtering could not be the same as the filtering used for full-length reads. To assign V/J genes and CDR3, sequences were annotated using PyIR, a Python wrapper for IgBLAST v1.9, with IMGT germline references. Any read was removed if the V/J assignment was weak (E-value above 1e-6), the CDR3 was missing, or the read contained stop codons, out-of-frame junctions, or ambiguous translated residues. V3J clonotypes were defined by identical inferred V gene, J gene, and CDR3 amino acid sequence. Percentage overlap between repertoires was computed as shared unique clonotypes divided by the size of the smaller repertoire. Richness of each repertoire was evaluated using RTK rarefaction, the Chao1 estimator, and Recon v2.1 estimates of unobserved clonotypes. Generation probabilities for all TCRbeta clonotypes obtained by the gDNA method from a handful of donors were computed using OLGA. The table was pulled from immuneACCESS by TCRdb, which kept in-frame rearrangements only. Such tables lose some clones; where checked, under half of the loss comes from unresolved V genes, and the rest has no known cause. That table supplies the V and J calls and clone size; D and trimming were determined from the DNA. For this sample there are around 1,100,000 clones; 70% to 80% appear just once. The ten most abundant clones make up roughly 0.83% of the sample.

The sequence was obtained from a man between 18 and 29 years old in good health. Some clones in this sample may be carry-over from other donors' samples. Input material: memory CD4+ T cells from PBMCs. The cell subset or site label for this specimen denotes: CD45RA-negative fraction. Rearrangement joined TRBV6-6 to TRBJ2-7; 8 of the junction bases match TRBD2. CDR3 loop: CASSYWSSGTDYEQYF. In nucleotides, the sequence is TGTGCCAGCAGTTACTGGAGTAGCGGGACCGACTACGAGCAGTACTTC.